Below, 4 T cell receptor beta chains from the same sample are listed, as sequenced in a study of blood T cell repertoires in COVID-19. Using immunoSEQ multiplex PCR, the repertoire was profiled, and TCRdb retains in-frame clones only, with some absent. The table has 200,000 to 300,000 clones, 83% seen once. Sequencing was done on a sample of PBMCs or T cells enriched from blood (not recorded which). The receptors were sampled from a woman in her 40s who had been exposed to COVID-19.

The chain joins TRBV19 to TRBJ2-1; 8 bases are a match to TRBD1. The CDR3 has 14 amino acids. The germline V gene encodes CDR1 LNHDA and CDR2 SQIVND (reference sequence). The trim removed 9 bases at V and 5 bases at J, leaving 9 bases unmatched. The CDR3 here is CASQAGQVNNEQFF. The CDR3 DNA sequence: TGTGCCAGCCAGGCGGGACAGGTCAACAATGAGCAGTTCTTC. Full variable domain (remainder filled in from reference TRBV19 and TRBJ2-1): DGGITQSPKYLFRKEGQNVTLSCEQNLNHDAMYWYRQDPGQGLRLIYYSQIVNDFQKGDIAEGYSVSREKKESFPLTVTSAQKNPTAFYLCASQAGQVNNEQFFGPGTRLTVL.

The gene calls are TRBV5-4 and TRBJ1-4; possibly TRBD1 for D (5 bases). The CDR3 is 14 amino acids. CDR1 is SGHNT and CDR2 is YYREEE in the germline V gene (reference sequence). V was pared by 4 bases and J by 5 bases, with 12 bases between. CDR3 coding DNA: TGTGCCAGCAGCACTGGTAGGGGCAATGAAAAACTGTTTTTT. Amino acid sequence: CASSTGRGNEKLFF.

This sequence joins TRBV9 and TRBJ2-7; TRBD2 agrees at 9 bases. The length of the CDR3 is 13 residues. Germline V CDR1 and CDR2: SGDLS, YYNGEE. J gave up 6 bases and V 1 base, and 2 bases lay outside the gene matches. CDR3 amino acids: CASSVSGGSEQYF. Here the CDR3 DNA reads TGTGCCAGCAGCGTAAGCGGGGGGTCCGAGCAGTACTTC.

This clone came up a few times. V and J are TRBV9 and TRBJ2-7, with 9 bases matching TRBD1. The CDR3 spans 14 residues. The V gene end was trimmed by 4 bases and the J gene end by 3 bases; junction bases not matched to a gene: 5. Germline V gene lookup returns CDR1 SGDLS and CDR2 YYNGEE. The CDR3 DNA is TGTGCCAGCAGCAAGCAGGGACAGGGCTACGAGCAGTACTTC. It is translated as CASSKQGQGYEQYF.